The 7 T cell receptor beta chains below all came from one sample that was sequenced in a study of blood T cells in healthy people across ages. The use of a sample-barcoded 5' primer and a J-beta primer mix characterized a second PCR of about 7 to 12 cycles. In TCRdb, the 5' RACE reads were re-called with MiXCR into one record per CDR3 protein. The table records 1.5 million to 1.8 million distinct CDR3 sequences, under 55% of them present only once. The sequenced sample consisted of blood. The receptors were gathered from a woman under 30 in good health.

The rearrangement uses TRBV7-3 and TRBJ2-1; D remains ambiguous. V dropped 5 bases and J dropped 3 bases, with 14 bases sitting between them. The CDR3 is made up of 15 amino acids. Germline V gives CDR1 SGHTA, CDR2 FQGTGA. This CDR3 reads CASSPIGQRYNEQFF. The CDR3 region has the DNA TGTGCCAGCAGCCCGATCGGTCAGCGCTACAATGAGCAGTTCTTC.

This chain joins TRBV20-1 and TRBJ2-1, with no clear D. Trimming left V 0 bases short and J 9 bases short, with 21 bases between. Germline CDR1 and CDR2: DFQATT and SNEGSKA (reference sequence). The CDR3 is made up of 16 amino acids. As DNA, the CDR3 is TGCAGTGCTAGAGATATCTGGGCCCCCACGTTGGGTGAGCAGTTCTTC. The encoded protein is CSARDIWAPTLGEQFF.

The chain uses TRBV29-1 and TRBJ1-4, with 8 nucleotides matching TRBD1. Per the germline V gene, CDR1 is SQVTM and CDR2 is ANQGSEA. V gave up 4 bases and J gave up 8 bases; unmatched junction bases: 9. The CDR3 totals 14 residues. The CDR3 DNA sequence: TGCAGCGTTGGAGACAGGGGAGGCGAAGAAAAACTGTTTTTT. This gives the protein CSVGDRGGEEKLFF.

The genes are TRBV7-9 and TRBJ1-6; D not resolved. The germline CDR1 and CDR2 sequences are SEHNR and FQNEAQ (reference sequence). The CDR3 contains 16 residues. V lost 5 bases to trimming and J lost 3 bases, with 14 bases between them. CDR3 nucleotides: TGTGCCAGCAGCCGAATCGTGAGCAGCTATAATTCACCCCTCCACTTT. It codes for CASSRIVSSYNSPLHF. The full variable domain, its missing parts supplied by reference TRBV7-9 and TRBJ1-6, is DTGVSQNPRHKITKRGQNVTFRCDPISEHNRLYWYRQTLGQGPEFLTYFQNEAQLEKSRLLSDRFSAERPKGSFSTLEIQRTEQGDSAMYLCASSRIVSSYNSPLHFGNGTRLTVT.

CDR3 amino acids: CASSLLGPPGRTQYF. The CDR3 DNA is TGTGCCAGCAGCTTGTTAGGACCCCCTGGCAGAACGCAGTATTTT. The rearrangement uses TRBV5-6 and TRBJ2-3; D is unclear. CDR1 SGHDT and CDR2 YYEEEE come from the germline V gene. Trimming shortened V by 1 base and J by 9 bases, and 18 bases separated the two germline ends. The CDR3 has 15 amino acids.

The CDR3: CASSLIRRGSSYEQYF. The CDR3 DNA follows: TGTGCCAGCAGCTTGATCCGGCGGGGAAGCTCCTACGAGCAGTACTTC. This rearrangement joins TRBV5-6 to TRBJ2-7, with D perhaps TRBD2 (6 bases). The V and J ends lost 1 base and 0 bases respectively, with 14 bases between them. The CDR3 consists of 16 residues. Germline CDR1 SGHDT, CDR2 YYEEEE.

The rearrangement links TRBV3-1 to TRBJ1-1; weak D call: TRBD1 (6 bases). Trimming shortened V by 3 bases and J by 8 bases, and 7 bases separated the two germline ends. From germline, CDR1 is LGHDT and CDR2 YNNKEL (reference sequence). This CDR3 is 11 amino acids long. In DNA form, the CDR3 reads TGTGCCAGCAGCCACGACAGGGAAGCTTTCTTT. Amino acid sequence: CASSHDREAFF.